Shown below are 17 T cell receptor beta chains from a single sample sequenced in a study of T-cell reconstitution after alpha-beta-depleted transplantation in children. Unique molecular identifiers were incorporated when the TCRbeta library was constructed. Using its own MiXCR run on the PCR reads, TCRdb lists one record per CDR3 protein. The sample carries a few hundred thousand distinct CDR3 sequences, 9.5% to 10% recorded once. The material was PBMCs from the stem cell graft donor, obtained from the stem cell graft. The receptors stem from a human donor who donated a stem cell graft to a child with SCID.

In its sample, this clonotype was seen a few times. This sequence joins TRBV14 and TRBJ1-1; the D is unclear. The CDR3 extends over 8 amino acids. Germline loops: CDR1 SGHDN, CDR2 FVKESK. Deletions cut 9 bases from V and 8 bases from J, with 4 bases between. The chain's CDR3 is CARAEAFF. The CDR3 nucleotides are TGTGCCAGGGCAGAAGCTTTCTTT.

The genes are TRBV7-8 and TRBJ2-5; D is undetermined. Germline V gives CDR1 SGHVS, CDR2 FQNEAQ. V dropped 4 bases and J dropped 4 bases, with 19 bases sitting between them. The CDR3 is 16 amino acids. The DNA of the CDR3 is TGTGCCAGCAGCTCCCCCGGTAACCTTGGTGGAGAGACCCAGTACTTC. Protein sequence: CASSSPGNLGGETQYF.

The sample holds a few counts of this clonotype. CDR3 sequence reads: CASSQVGPWTDTQYF. CDR3 in DNA: TGTGCCAGCTCCCAAGTGGGGCCATGGACAGATACGCAGTATTTT. This chain connects TRBV3-1 to TRBJ2-3; a weak D match, TRBD1 (5 bases). The CDR3 runs 15 residues. Per germline, CDR1 LGHDT and CDR2 YNNKEL (reference sequence). Trimming took 8 bases from V and 3 from J, leaving 18 bases between them.

In this sample, this clonotype turned up a few times. The rearrangement uses TRBV20-1 and TRBJ2-3, with 10 bases fitting TRBD1. The germline gives CDR1 DFQATT, CDR2 SNEGSKA (reference sequence). After removal of 4 bases from V and 2 bases from J, the junction contained 3 bases not matched to a gene. The CDR3 is made up of 14 amino acids. The CDR3: CSAKGQGLTDTQYF. The CDR3 DNA reads TGCAGTGCTAAGGGACAGGGGCTCACAGATACGCAGTATTTT.

This clonotype has at least ten counts. The CDR3 loop reads CASSVSSNIFPSGTQETQYF. The CDR3 coding sequence is TGTGCCAGCAGCGTATCTTCCAATATCTTCCCCTCAGGGACTCAAGAGACCCAGTACTTC. This chain joins TRBV9 and TRBJ2-5; D may be TRBD2 (6 bases). Per the germline V gene, CDR1 is SGDLS and CDR2 is YYNGEE. V was clipped by 1 base and J by 2 bases, with 27 bases between them. This CDR3 has 20 residues.

This clonotype came up a few times. The chain joins TRBV20-1 to TRBJ2-7; perhaps TRBD1 as D (6 bases). CDR1 is DFQATT, CDR2 SNEGSKA, per germline (reference sequence). Trimming cost V 6 bases and J 3 bases, with 15 bases left between them. The CDR3 consists of 13 residues. The DNA of the CDR3 is TGCAGTGCACCGGCAGGGGTGTACTACGAGCAGTACTTC. Its translation is CSAPAGVYYEQYF.

The V gene is TRBV7-6, the J gene TRBJ2-1, with a weak D call TRBD2 (6 bases). V lost 5 bases and J lost 2, with 13 bases in between. This CDR3 has 15 residues. Germline values: CDR1 SGHVS, CDR2 FNYEAQ. CDR3 loop: CASSATGDPYNEQFF. In DNA form, the CDR3 reads TGTGCCAGCAGCGCAACGGGGGATCCCTACAATGAGCAGTTCTTC.

This clonotype came up a few times. The V call is TRBV5-6, the J call TRBJ2-7; 7 positions agree with TRBD1. Germline CDR1 SGHDT, CDR2 YYEEEE. V shed 4 bases and J 1 base; nucleotides not matched to a gene: 8. The CDR3 has 15 amino acids. The CDR3 here is CASSLGTVLSYEQYF. As DNA, the CDR3 is TGTGCCAGCAGCCTGGGGACAGTCCTTTCCTACGAGCAGTACTTC.

In this sample, this clonotype turned up a few times. In DNA, the CDR3 is TGCGCCAGCAGCCAAGATCAAGGGGTCGGCGAGCAGTACTTC. It translates to CASSQDQGVGEQYF. This chain uses TRBV4-1 with TRBJ2-7; D perhaps matches TRBD1 (5 bases). Trimming left V 0 bases short and J 6 bases short, with 12 bases between. The CDR3 runs 14 residues. CDR1 MGHRA and CDR2 YSYEKL come from the germline V gene.

This clonotype was recorded a few times. This chain uses TRBV7-8 with TRBJ1-6; TRBD1 matches 10 bases. The CDR3 length is 15 residues. Germline V CDR1 and CDR2: SGHVS, FQNEAQ. J was trimmed by 7 bases and V by 5 bases; bases with no gene match: 5. The CDR3: CASSTATGGNSPLHF. The DNA of the CDR3 is TGTGCCAGCAGCACCGCGACAGGGGGCAATTCACCCCTCCACTTT. The full variable domain, completed using reference TRBV7-8 and TRBJ1-6, is GAGVSQSPRYKVAKRGQDVALRCDPISGHVSLFWYQQALGQGPEFLTYFQNEAQLDKSGLPSDRFFAERPEGSVSTLKIQRTQQEDSAVYLCASSTATGGNSPLHFGNGTRLTVT.

Only a few counts were recorded for this clonotype. This rearrangement joins TRBV3-1 to TRBJ2-6, with D hard to call. Trimming removed 3 bases from V and 2 bases from J, with 8 bases in between. Germline V CDR1 and CDR2: LGHDT, YNNKEL (reference sequence). The CDR3 runs to 15 residues. CDR3 amino acids: CASSHDGTGANVLTF. CDR3 coding DNA: TGTGCCAGCAGCCACGACGGAACTGGGGCCAACGTCCTGACTTTC. Variable domain in full (rest from reference TRBV3-1 and TRBJ2-6): DTAVSQTPKYLVTQMGNDKSIKCEQNLGHDTMYWYKQDSKKFLKIMFSYNNKELIINETVPNRFSPKSPDKAHLNLHINSLELGDSAVYFCASSHDGTGANVLTFGAGSRLTVL.

The chain has TRBV6-5 and TRBJ2-5, with 9 positions matching TRBD2. Germline values: CDR1 MNHEY, CDR2 SVGAGI. This CDR3 has 16 residues. The V and J ends lost 1 base and 2 bases, in that order; junction bases with no gene match: 5. CDR3 residues: CASSYWVAGEQETQYF. For the CDR3, the DNA is TGTGCCAGCAGTTACTGGGTAGCGGGGGAACAAGAGACCCAGTACTTC.

This clonotype has at least ten counts. In DNA, the CDR3 is TGCAGTGCTAGCGGGGACTGGTCCCGGGATGAGCAGTTCTTC. The encoded protein is CSASGDWSRDEQFF. J is TRBJ2-1 and V is TRBV20-1; D is perhaps TRBD2 (6 bases). The CDR3 has 14 residues. CDR1 and CDR2 (germline): DFQATT, SNEGSKA (reference sequence). V dropped 3 bases and J dropped 8 bases, with 17 bases sitting between them.

This clonotype was seen at least ten times. The rearrangement joins TRBV5-1 to TRBJ2-2; TRBD1 matches at 7 bases. Germline values: CDR1 SGHRS, CDR2 YFSETQ. The CDR3 is made up of 15 amino acids. Trimming took 4 bases from V and 0 from J; bases not matched to a gene: 3. This chain's CDR3 is CASSVDRPNTGELFF. Here the CDR3 DNA reads TGCGCCAGCAGCGTGGACAGGCCGAACACCGGGGAGCTGTTTTTT.

This clonotype was seen a handful of times. The chain uses TRBV3-1 and TRBJ2-7, with a tentative D call TRBD2 (5 bases). This CDR3 contains 14 residues. Per the germline V gene, CDR1 is LGHDT and CDR2 is YNNKEL (reference sequence). V was cut by 1 base and J by 3 bases, with 10 bases left in between. CDR3 loop: CASSQGAGSYEQYF. As DNA, the CDR3 is TGTGCCAGCAGCCAAGGGGCTGGGAGCTACGAGCAGTACTTC.

This clonotype has at least ten counts. The chain combines TRBV10-3 with TRBJ2-1; D unresolved. This CDR3 spans 13 amino acids. Trimming took off 7 bases at V and 8 bases at J, with 15 bases between the two ends. In germline, CDR1 is ENHRY, CDR2 SYGVKD. The CDR3 spells CAITANLGDEQFF. The CDR3 nucleotides are TGTGCCATCACGGCGAACCTGGGCGATGAGCAGTTCTTC.

The chain employs TRBV7-9 and TRBJ2-7; TRBD2 matches at 8 bases. The V segment lost 6 bases and the J segment 1 base; nucleotides outside the gene matches: 8. The V gene's germline CDR1 is SEHNR and CDR2 FQNEAQ (reference sequence). The CDR3 has 15 residues. The CDR3, as DNA: TGTGCCAGCAGAGCAACGACTAGCGTTTCCTACGAGCAGTACTTC. Translating gives CASRATTSVSYEQYF.